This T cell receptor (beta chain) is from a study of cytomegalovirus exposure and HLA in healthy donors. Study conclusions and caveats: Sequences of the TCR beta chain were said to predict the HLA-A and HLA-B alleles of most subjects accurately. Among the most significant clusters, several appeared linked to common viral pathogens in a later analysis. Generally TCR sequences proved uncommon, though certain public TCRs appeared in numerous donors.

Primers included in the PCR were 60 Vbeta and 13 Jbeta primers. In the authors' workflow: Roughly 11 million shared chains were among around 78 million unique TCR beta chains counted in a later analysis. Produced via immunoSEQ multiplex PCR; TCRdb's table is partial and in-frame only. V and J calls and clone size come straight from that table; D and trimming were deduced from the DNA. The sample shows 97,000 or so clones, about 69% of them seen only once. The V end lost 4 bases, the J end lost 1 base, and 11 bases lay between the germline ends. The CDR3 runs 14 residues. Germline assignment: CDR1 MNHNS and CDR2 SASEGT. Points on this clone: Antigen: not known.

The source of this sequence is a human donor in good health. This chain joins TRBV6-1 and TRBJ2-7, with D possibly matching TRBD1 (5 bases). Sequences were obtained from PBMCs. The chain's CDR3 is CASSVGRASYEQYF. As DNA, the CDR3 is TGTGCCAGCAGTGTGGGCAGGGCTTCCTACGAGCAGTACTTC.